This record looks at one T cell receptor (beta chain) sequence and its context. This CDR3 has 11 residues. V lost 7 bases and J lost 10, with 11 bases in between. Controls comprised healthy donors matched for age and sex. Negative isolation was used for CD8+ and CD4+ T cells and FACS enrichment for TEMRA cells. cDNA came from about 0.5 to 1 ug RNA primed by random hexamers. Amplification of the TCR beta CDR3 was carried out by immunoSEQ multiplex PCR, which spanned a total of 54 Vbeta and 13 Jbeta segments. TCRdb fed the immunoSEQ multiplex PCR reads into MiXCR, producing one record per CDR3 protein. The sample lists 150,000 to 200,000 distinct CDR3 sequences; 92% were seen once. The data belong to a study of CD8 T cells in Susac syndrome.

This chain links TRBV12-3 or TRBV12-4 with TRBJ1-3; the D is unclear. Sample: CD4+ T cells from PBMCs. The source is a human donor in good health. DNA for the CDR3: TGTGCCAGCACCTCGATTCGGACCATATATTTT. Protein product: CASTSIRTIYF.